What follows are 8 T cell receptor beta chains derived from one specimen sequenced in a study of shared clonotypes between healthy human individuals. Naive CD8 cells lacked CD45RO, underwent positive selection for CCR7 and left out terminally differentiated effector memory CD45RA+ cells. Sequenced by immunoSEQ multiplex PCR; TCRdb stores in-frame clones only, minus some. The sample has some 1,900,000 clones, about 95% seen once. Sample: naive CD8+ T cells sorted from blood. Every receptor here comes from a man aged 18 to 30 in good health.

The chain employs TRBV6-1 and TRBJ2-7; D may be TRBD2 (5 bases). Trimming shortened V by 3 bases and J by 3 bases, and 15 bases separated the two germline ends. Germline values: CDR1 MNHNS, CDR2 SASEGT. The CDR3 covers 15 residues. The CDR3 loop is CASSEAGSMVYEQYF. The CDR3 DNA follows: TGTGCCAGCAGTGAGGCGGGCTCAATGGTCTACGAGCAGTACTTC.

CDR3 DNA: TGCGCCAGCAGCCAAGAGGCAGGGGGTGCCGGGGAGCTGTTTTTT. Encoded protein: CASSQEAGGAGELFF. The chain has TRBV4-1 and TRBJ2-2; 7 bases are a match to TRBD1. The CDR3 covers 15 residues. Germline CDR1 and CDR2: MGHRA and YSYEKL. The trim removed 0 bases at V and 6 bases at J, leaving 4 bases unmatched.

CDR3 coding DNA: TGTGCCAGCAGCTCCTCGCCCACCGGGGGGCACGAGCAGTACTTC. It is translated as CASSSSPTGGHEQYF. The chain recombines TRBV5-4 with TRBJ2-7; possible D gene TRBD2, 7 bases. V lost 3 bases, J lost 5 bases, and 18 bases lay in between. From germline, CDR1 is SGHNT and CDR2 YYREEE (reference sequence). The CDR3 is 15 residues long.

The V and J genes are TRBV4-3 and TRBJ2-3; 13 bases agree with TRBD2. V shed 0 bases and J 3 bases; nucleotides not matched to a gene: 18. Per the germline V gene, CDR1 is LGHNA and CDR2 is YSLEER. The CDR3 consists of 22 residues. This chain's CDR3 is CASSQDLWGLAGTSGETDTQYF. CDR3 DNA sequence: TGCGCCAGCAGCCAAGATCTTTGGGGACTAGCGGGGACGAGTGGGGAGACAGATACGCAGTATTTT.

This rearrangement joins TRBV27 to TRBJ1-2; TRBD1 agrees at 8 bases. The trim removed 1 base at V and 4 bases at J, leaving 11 bases unmatched. This CDR3 is built from 17 residues. Germline lookup yields CDR1 MNHEY and CDR2 SMNVEV (reference sequence). The DNA of the CDR3 is TGTGCCAGCAGTTTATACGGGACAGGTTCCTTATCCTATGGCTACACCTTC. This encodes CASSLYGTGSLSYGYTF.

The CDR3 nucleotides are TGCGCCAGCAGCCAAGTCCAGACCTCTGGAAACACCATATATTTT. This codes for CASSQVQTSGNTIYF. This chain links TRBV4-1 with TRBJ1-3; D gene unclear. This CDR3 is 15 amino acids long. V gave up 1 base and J gave up 0 bases, with 7 bases separating them. CDR1 is MGHRA and CDR2 is YSYEKL in the germline V gene.

The chain links TRBV2 to TRBJ1-4; 7 positions match TRBD1. With V trimmed by 7 bases and J by 7 bases, 21 bases remained unmatched. The CDR3 loop spans 18 amino acids. Per the germline V gene, CDR1 is SNHLY and CDR2 is FYNNEI. In DNA form, the CDR3 reads TGTGCCAGCACGGACCGTCGGGACAGCATTGGGGGCGTTGAAAAACTGTTTTTT. Protein: CASTDRRDSIGGVEKLFF.

Concerning this clone itself: Other DNA sequences in this sample translate to the same CDR3. The rearrangement joins TRBV9 to TRBJ2-5, with a tentative D call TRBD2 (6 bases). V lost 2 bases and J 3 bases, leaving 11 bases between the germline ends. Germline values: CDR1 SGDLS, CDR2 YYNGEE. The CDR3 runs 14 residues. The chain's CDR3 is CASSVDGGEETQYF. The CDR3 nucleotides read TGTGCCAGCAGCGTGGACGGGGGAGAAGAGACCCAGTACTTC.